Following are 17 T cell receptor beta chains from one sample sequenced in a study of radiotherapy plus CTLA-4 blockade in lung cancer. Clones were read by immunoSEQ multiplex PCR, and TCRdb kept only the in-frame ones, dropping some. There are 51,000 or so clones in the sample; roughly 90% occur only once, and less than 9% lies in the top ten. The sequenced sample was peripheral blood, obtained from a patient treated with radiotherapy plus ipilimumab. Receptors originate from a human donor with non-small cell lung cancer whose response to radiotherapy plus ipilimumab could not be evaluated.

The rearrangement links TRBV9 to TRBJ1-4, with a possible D match to TRBD1 (5 bases). Looked up from germline, CDR1 is SGDLS and CDR2 is YYNGEE. Trimming shortened V by 4 bases and J by 4 bases, and 11 bases separated the two germline ends. The CDR3 is 14 amino acids. The CDR3 sequence: CASSSGLSNEKLFF. The CDR3 nucleotides are TGTGCCAGCAGCTCGGGACTGAGTAATGAAAAACTGTTTTTT.

The chain joins TRBV4-3 to TRBJ2-2, with 13 positions matching TRBD2. V lost 3 bases, J lost 7 bases, and 8 bases stayed unmatched. The germline gives CDR1 LGHNA, CDR2 YSLEER. The CDR3 has 17 amino acids. The chain's CDR3 is CASSHSGTSGVVGELFF. Written as DNA, the CDR3 is TGCGCCAGCAGCCACTCCGGGACTAGCGGGGTTGTCGGGGAGCTGTTTTTT.

The chain has TRBV1 and TRBJ1-1; the D call TRBD1 from the table was never checked on the DNA. TRBV1 is labeled a pseudogene. CDR3 length: 14 residues. This CDR3 is CTSSLSRPNTEAFF. The CDR3 region has the DNA TGCACCAGCAGCCTCAGCAGGCCAAACACTGAAGCTTTCTTT.

This chain links TRBV5-4 with TRBJ1-1; 8 bases fit TRBD1. The germline V gene encodes CDR1 SGHNT and CDR2 YYREEE (reference sequence). This CDR3 comprises 14 residues. Germline trimming cut 2 bases from V and 8 bases from J; bases unmatched to any gene: 8. In DNA, the CDR3 is TGTGCCAGCAGCTTAGGACAGGGCGTCTCAGAAGCTTTCTTT. Amino acids: CASSLGQGVSEAFF.

V and J are TRBV4-3 and TRBJ2-3; a possible D gene is TRBD1 (5 bases). Germline loops: CDR1 LGHNA, CDR2 YSLEER. V lost 3 bases, J lost 0 bases, and 10 bases lay in between. The CDR3 has 15 residues. The CDR3 loop reads CASSQGPLSTDTQYF. CDR3 nucleotides: TGCGCCAGCAGCCAGGGGCCACTAAGCACAGATACGCAGTATTTT.

The chain links TRBV7-2 to TRBJ2-7; 9 bases fit TRBD1. The trim removed 5 bases at V and 7 bases at J, leaving 9 bases unmatched. The CDR3 runs 14 residues. The germline CDR1 and CDR2 sequences are SGHTA and FQGNSA. CDR3 sequence: CASSLRDREREQYF. The CDR3, as DNA: TGTGCCAGCAGCCTCCGGGACAGGGAACGTGAGCAGTACTTC.

The chain recombines TRBV11-2 with TRBJ2-1, with TRBD2 matching 16 bases. Germline CDR1 reads SGHAT; CDR2 reads FQNNGV. The junction had 3 bases not matched to a gene; V was cut back by 3 bases and J by 7 bases. This CDR3 has 16 amino acids. CDR3 DNA: TGTGCCAGCAGCTTGGGACTAGCGGGAGGGAAAAATGAGCAGTTCTTC. Its protein product is CASSLGLAGGKNEQFF. Drawing the rest from reference TRBV11-2 and TRBJ2-1, the complete variable domain is EAGVAQSPRYKIIEKRQSVAFWCNPISGHATLYWYQQILGQGPKLLIQFQNNGVVDDSQLPKDRFSAERLKGVDSTLKIQPAKLEDSAVYLCASSLGLAGGKNEQFFGPGTRLTVL.

J is TRBJ1-1 and V is TRBV18; D remains ambiguous. This CDR3 is built from 14 residues. The V end was cut by 6 bases, the J end by 0 bases, with 11 bases between. CDR1 is KGHSH and CDR2 is LQKENI in the germline V gene. This CDR3 reads CASSTVSLNTEAFF. As DNA, the CDR3 is TGTGCCAGCTCTACGGTGTCACTGAACACTGAAGCTTTCTTT.

This clone has only one observation. The chain couples TRBV6-1 to TRBJ1-1, with 8 bases lining up with TRBD1. From germline, CDR1 is MNHNS and CDR2 SASEGT. CDR3 length: 13 residues. Unmatched junction bases numbered 10, after V lost 6 bases and J lost 10 bases. Here the CDR3 reads CASRLQGDSAAFF. CDR3 DNA sequence: TGTGCCAGCAGGTTACAGGGGGATTCTGCAGCTTTCTTT.

CDR3 in amino acids: CSAMDNSNQPQHF. CDR3 bases: TGCAGCGCCATGGACAATAGCAATCAGCCCCAGCATTTT. The V call is TRBV29-1, the J call TRBJ1-5, with D tentatively TRBD1 (5 bases). The V gene lost 7 bases and the J gene lost 0 bases, with 10 bases spanning the gap. The CDR3 is 13 residues long. Germline V gene lookup returns CDR1 SQVTM and CDR2 ANQGSEA.

The CDR3 reads CASSYQGGHNEQFF. The CDR3 DNA reads TGTGCCAGCAGTTATCAGGGCGGCCACAATGAGCAGTTCTTC. V usage is TRBV6-5 and J usage is TRBJ2-1; TRBD1 might be the D (5 bases). The CDR3 has 14 amino acids. Trimming shortened V by 3 bases and J by 5 bases, and 11 bases separated the two germline ends. Looked up from germline, CDR1 is MNHEY and CDR2 is SVGAGI.

CDR3 residues: CASSQAIHTDTQYF. In DNA form, the CDR3 reads TGTGCCAGTAGCCAGGCCATACACACAGATACGCAGTATTTT. This chain joins TRBV19 and TRBJ2-3; no definite D call. The CDR3 length is 14 residues. V was pared by 6 bases and J by 2 bases, with 12 bases between. Germline V gives CDR1 LNHDA, CDR2 SQIVND (reference sequence).

The chain uses TRBV27 and TRBJ2-7; 8 bases map to TRBD1. After removal of 5 bases from V and 6 bases from J, the junction contained 6 bases not matched to a gene. In germline, CDR1 is MNHEY, CDR2 SMNVEV (reference sequence). There are 13 residues in the CDR3. This CDR3 reads CASSRTGLSEQYF. As DNA, the CDR3 is TGTGCCAGCAGTAGGACAGGGCTCTCCGAGCAGTACTTC.

The V and J genes are TRBV6-6 and TRBJ2-7; 7 bases match TRBD2. With 6 bases clipped from V and 2 bases from J, the junction kept 10 bases outside the gene matches. CDR3 length equals 15 residues. Germline CDR1 is MNHNY and CDR2 is SVGAGI (reference sequence). Here the CDR3 reads CASSPRAGLTYEQYF. The CDR3, as DNA: TGTGCCAGCAGCCCTCGAGCGGGGCTAACCTACGAGCAGTACTTC.

The J gene is TRBJ1-1, the V gene TRBV28, with D maybe TRBD1 (6 bases). The CDR3 extends over 15 amino acids. V was trimmed by 5 bases and J by 4 bases, leaving 17 bases between them. Germline V lookup: CDR1 MDHEN, CDR2 SYDVKM. The CDR3 nucleotides read TGTGCCAGCAGTAGCGAAACAGGGTTGGCCACTGAAGCTTTCTTT. It is translated as CASSSETGLATEAFF.

The CDR3 nucleotides read TGCGCCAGCGGCCTCAGGGGGAGAAATAGCAATCAGCCCCAGCATTTT. Translated: CASGLRGRNSNQPQHF. The rearrangement links TRBV23-1 to TRBJ1-5; 7 bases align to TRBD1. TRBV23-1 is assigned to the ORF class and has an uncertain function. The CDR3 runs 16 residues. V trimming: 8 bases; J trimming: 0 bases; junction bases outside the gene matches: 10.

The chain uses TRBV19 and TRBJ2-6, with D uncertain. This CDR3 has 16 amino acids. V lost 5 bases and J 0 bases, leaving 11 bases between the germline ends. CDR1 and CDR2 (germline): LNHDA, SQIVND (reference sequence). Here the CDR3 DNA reads TGTGCCAGTAGTCCTAGTCTGAACTCTGGGGCCAACGTCCTGACTTTC. Its protein is CASSPSLNSGANVLTF.